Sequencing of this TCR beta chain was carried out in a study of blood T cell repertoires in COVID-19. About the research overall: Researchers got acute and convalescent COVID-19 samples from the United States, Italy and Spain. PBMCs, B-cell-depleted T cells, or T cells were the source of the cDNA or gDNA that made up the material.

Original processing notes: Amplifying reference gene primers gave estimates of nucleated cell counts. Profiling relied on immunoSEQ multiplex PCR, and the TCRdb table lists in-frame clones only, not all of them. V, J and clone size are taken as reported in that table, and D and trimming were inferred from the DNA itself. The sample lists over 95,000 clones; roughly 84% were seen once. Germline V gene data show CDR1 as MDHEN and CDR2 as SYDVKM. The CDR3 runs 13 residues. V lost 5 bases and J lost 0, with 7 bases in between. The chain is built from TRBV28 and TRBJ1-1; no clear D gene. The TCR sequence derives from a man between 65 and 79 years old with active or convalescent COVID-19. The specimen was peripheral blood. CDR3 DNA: TGTGCCAGCAGTCGAACTATGAACACTGAAGCTTTCTTT. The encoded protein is CASSRTMNTEAFF.